This T cell receptor (beta chain) was found in a study of blood T cells in healthy people across ages. A second PCR of 7 to 11 cycles used a sample-barcoded 5' primer and a J-beta primer mix. TCRdb independently ran MiXCR on the 5' RACE reads; one entry per CDR3 protein. This table has roughly 900,000 distinct CDR3 sequences, about 48% appearing once. The source material was blood. The sequence was obtained from a man aged 25-45 years in good health.

This chain's CDR3 is CSAPTGKGYTF. CDR3 nucleotides: TGCAGTGCCCCGACAGGGAAAGGCTACACCTTC. The chain employs TRBV20-1 and TRBJ1-2; 7 nucleotides agree with TRBD1. This CDR3 spans 11 amino acids. J lost 8 bases, V lost 6 bases, and 6 bases had no gene match. The germline gives CDR1 DFQATT, CDR2 SNEGSKA (reference sequence).